Listed below are T cell receptor beta chains from one sample, sequenced in a study of T cells in Graves' hyperthyroidism and ophthalmopathy. TCRdb redid the calling of the multiplex PCR reads with MiXCR, one entry per CDR3 protein. The top ten hold approximately 11% of the sample, which has under 400,000 distinct CDR3 sequences, 14% seen once. Source material: blood. The receptors here all came from a woman aged 55-70 years with Graves' hyperthyroidism. Each CDR3 is given with its conserved first and last residue. The order of the fields is D gene, clone size, J gene, V gene, CDR3 protein, CDR3 DNA. The D gene is left open where the match is weak. A row's size may be missing; if present it is once, few, many or a size class.

d_gene: .; abundance: many; j_gene: TRBJ2-7; v_gene: TRBV4-1; CDR3aa: CASSHQTGYEQYF; CDR3nt: TGCGCCAGCAGCCACCAAACGGGCTACGAGCAGTACTTC
d_gene: TRBD2; abundance: many; j_gene: TRBJ2-7; v_gene: TRBV15; CDR3aa: CATSRTAGVLSYEQYF; CDR3nt: TGTGCCACCAGCAGAACAGCGGGAGTACTCTCCTACGAGCAGTACTTC
d_gene: .; abundance: .; j_gene: TRBJ1-5; v_gene: TRBV6-5; CDR3aa: CASSYSGPHNQPQHF; CDR3nt: TGTGCCAGCAGTTACTCCGGGCCGCACAATCAGCCCCAGCATTTT
d_gene: TRBD1; abundance: .; j_gene: TRBJ1-5; v_gene: TRBV19; CDR3aa: CATKQGGPGNQPQHF; CDR3nt: TGTGCCACTAAGCAGGGGGGGCCGGGCAATCAGCCCCAGCATTTT
d_gene: TRBD2; abundance: .; j_gene: TRBJ2-1; v_gene: TRBV7-2; CDR3aa: CASSAGTSGIYEQFF; CDR3nt: TGTGCCAGCAGCGCCGGGACTAGCGGGATCTATGAGCAGTTCTTC
d_gene: .; abundance: .; j_gene: TRBJ1-2; v_gene: TRBV19; CDR3aa: CASRSQQGGYGYTF; CDR3nt: TGTGCCAGTAGATCCCAACAGGGCGGCTATGGCTACACCTTC
d_gene: .; abundance: many; j_gene: TRBJ2-1; v_gene: TRBV29-1; CDR3aa: CSVEAYSYNEQFF; CDR3nt: TGCAGCGTTGAAGCTTACAGCTACAATGAGCAGTTCTTC
d_gene: .; abundance: many; j_gene: TRBJ2-7; v_gene: TRBV13; CDR3aa: CASSSSGPSYEQYF; CDR3nt: TGTGCCAGCAGCTCGAGCGGGCCGTCCTACGAGCAGTACTTC
d_gene: .; abundance: few; j_gene: TRBJ2-2; v_gene: TRBV29-1; CDR3aa: CSVELVNTGELFF; CDR3nt: TGCAGCGTTGAGTTGGTGAACACCGGGGAGCTGTTTTTT
d_gene: .; abundance: many; j_gene: TRBJ2-5; v_gene: TRBV2; CDR3aa: CASEVAGETQYF; CDR3nt: TGTGCCAGCGAAGTAGCCGGGGAGACCCAGTACTTC
d_gene: TRBD2; abundance: many; j_gene: TRBJ2-1; v_gene: TRBV7-9; CDR3aa: CASSLIVGGAGNEQFF; CDR3nt: TGTGCCAGCAGCTTAATTGTGGGAGGGGCCGGGAATGAGCAGTTCTTC
d_gene: TRBD1; abundance: .; j_gene: TRBJ1-2; v_gene: TRBV9; CDR3aa: CASSVGQRDGYTF; CDR3nt: TGTGCCAGCAGCGTGGGACAGCGAGATGGCTACACCTTC
d_gene: .; abundance: .; j_gene: TRBJ2-2; v_gene: TRBV11-3; CDR3aa: CASLDGRFANTGELFF; CDR3nt: TGTGCCAGCCTCGACGGGCGGTTCGCGAACACCGGGGAGCTGTTTTTT
d_gene: TRBD2; abundance: .; j_gene: TRBJ2-3; v_gene: TRBV12-5; CDR3aa: CASATPGGSGPTTDTQYF; CDR3nt: TGTGCTAGTGCCACCCCCGGGGGGAGCGGGCCCACCACAGATACGCAGTATTTT
d_gene: TRBD1; abundance: few; j_gene: TRBJ1-1; v_gene: TRBV6-1; CDR3aa: CASSRTGVGNTEAFF; CDR3nt: TGTGCCAGCAGTCGAACAGGGGTGGGGAACACTGAAGCTTTCTTT
d_gene: .; abundance: many; j_gene: TRBJ2-4; v_gene: TRBV11-2; CDR3aa: CASSPRWVPGGIIIAKNIQYF; CDR3nt: TGTGCCAGCAGCCCCCGTTGGGTACCGGGGGGCATTATCATAGCCAAAAACATTCAGTACTTC
d_gene: .; abundance: few; j_gene: TRBJ2-1; v_gene: TRBV12-3/TRBV12-4; CDR3aa: CASSLIKGEQFF; CDR3nt: TGTGCCAGCAGTTTAATAAAGGGTGAGCAGTTCTTC